This paragraph reports one T cell receptor (beta chain). Its matching antigen is unknown. J gave up 6 bases and V 2 bases, and 10 bases lay outside the gene matches. CDR3 size: 16 residues. The germline CDR1 and CDR2 sequences are SGDLS and YYNGEE. TCRdb recomputed calls from the reads with MiXCR, one row per CDR3 protein. The table lists tens of thousands of distinct CDR3 sequences, 20% to 25% of them singletons. This sample was taken from a study of T cell repertoires in cytomegalovirus infection. Study-wide points: Frequencies of public TCR beta families were cumulated, and this identified carriers of CMV plus the relevant HLA.

The chain links TRBV9 to TRBJ2-1; the match to TRBD1 covers 8 bases. The sequencing used CD8+ T cells from cultured PBMCs, collected from culture after CMV antigen stimulation. The clonotype originates from a human donor in good health (CMV status not recorded). Some clones in this sample may be carry-over from other donors' samples. CDR3 bases: TGTGCCAGCAGCGTTCCACAGACAGGGGATCCCAATGAGCAGTTCTTC. Protein: CASSVPQTGDPNEQFF.